This T cell receptor (beta chain) was retrieved from a study of shared clonotypes between healthy human individuals. This CDR3 comprises 14 residues. The V gene lost 4 bases and the J gene lost 5 bases, with 14 bases spanning the gap. Germline lookup yields CDR1 SGHRS and CDR2 YFSETQ. General observations from the study: Represented genetic and exposure-history diversity was restricted by having few donors.

Approximately 28,000 T cell genomes (roughly 300 ng DNA) went into each PBMC replicate. Measured with immunoSEQ multiplex PCR; TCRdb has only the in-frame clones, and not every one. The data contain over 400,000 clones, approximately 82% of them singletons. A word on this clone: Its antigen remains unidentified.

The source material was PBMCs. This receptor was taken from a woman in her forties in good health. Some clones in this sample may be carry-over from other donors' samples. V and J are TRBV5-1 and TRBJ2-3; D unclear. DNA of the CDR3: TGCGCCAGCAGCCCCAACGAGCCGGGAGATACGCAGTATTTT. Translated, it gives CASSPNEPGDTQYF.